This T cell receptor beta chain was recovered during a study of beta chain features in type 1 diabetes. General study points: In every one of the four CD4+ subsets, TCRB CDR3s were moderately but significantly shorter in Type 1 diabetes patients.

Germline CDR1 and CDR2: SEHNR and FQNEAQ (reference sequence). Trimming took 6 bases from V and 8 from J; bases not matched to a gene: 15. The CDR3 is made up of 15 amino acids. Naive, central memory, regulatory and stem cell-like memory cells within the CD4+ compartment were sorted using CD45RO/CCR7/CD25/CD127/CD95/CD27. On this clone: The antigen remains unidentified.

Sequencing targeted expressed TCRB transcripts, as all isolated RNA had been reverse transcribed. Profiling relied on immunoSEQ multiplex PCR, and the TCRdb table lists in-frame clones only, not all of them. The sample lists approximately 150,000 clones, roughly 65% occurring once. This TCR was sampled from a man aged 30-40 years with type 1 diabetes. J is TRBJ2-5 and V is TRBV7-9, with 7 bases aligning to TRBD1. Sequencing was carried out using naive CD4+ T cells from blood. DNA of the CDR3: TGTGCCAGCAGACCAAGACAGGGCACCATTGATACCCAGTACTTC. It specifies CASRPRQGTIDTQYF.